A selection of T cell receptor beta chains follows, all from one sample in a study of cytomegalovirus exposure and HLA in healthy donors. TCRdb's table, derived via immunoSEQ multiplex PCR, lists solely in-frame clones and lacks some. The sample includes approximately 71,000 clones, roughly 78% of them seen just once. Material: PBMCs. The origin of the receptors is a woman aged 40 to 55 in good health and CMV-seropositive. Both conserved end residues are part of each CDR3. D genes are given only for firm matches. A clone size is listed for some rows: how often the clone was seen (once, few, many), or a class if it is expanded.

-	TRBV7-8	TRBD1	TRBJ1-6	CASSSRQGNSPLHF	TGTGCCAGCAGCTCCCGACAGGGTAATTCACCCCTCCACTTT
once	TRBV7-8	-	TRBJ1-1	CASSPGARNTEAFF	TGTGCCAGCAGCCCAGGTGCGCGGAACACTGAAGCTTTCTTT
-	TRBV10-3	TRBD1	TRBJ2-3	CAFGAGQGTDTQYF	TGTGCCTTTGGGGCGGGACAGGGCACAGATACGCAGTATTTT
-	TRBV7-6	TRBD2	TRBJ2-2	CASSPNSGGIGELFF	TGTGCCAGCAGCCCGAATAGCGGGGGTATCGGGGAGCTGTTTTTT
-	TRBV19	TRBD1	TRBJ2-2	CASRQGQGATGELFF	TGTGCCAGTAGACAGGGACAGGGTGCCACCGGGGAGCTGTTTTTT
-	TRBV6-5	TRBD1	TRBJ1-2	CASTRGTGGYGYTF	TGTGCCAGCACTCGCGGAACAGGGGGGTATGGCTACACCTTC
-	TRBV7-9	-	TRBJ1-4	CASSSKPTNEKLFF	TGTGCCAGCAGTTCTAAACCAACTAATGAAAAACTGTTTTTT
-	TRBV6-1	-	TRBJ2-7	CASTGDNGSYEQYF	TGTGCCAGCACTGGGGACAACGGCTCCTACGAGCAGTACTTC
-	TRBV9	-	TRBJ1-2	CASSVGDGSNYGYTF	TGTGCCAGCAGCGTGGGAGACGGATCTAACTATGGCTACACCTTC
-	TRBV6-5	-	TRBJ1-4	CASSYGDSANEKLFF	TGTGCCAGCAGTTACGGTGATTCAGCTAATGAAAAACTGTTTTTT
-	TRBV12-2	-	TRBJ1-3	CASRFGSSGGNTIYF	TGTGCAAGTCGCTTTGGTAGTTCGGGAGGAAACACCATATATTTT
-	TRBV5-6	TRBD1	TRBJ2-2	CASSSDRGAGELFF	TGTGCCAGCAGCTCGGACAGGGGGGCCGGGGAGCTGTTTTTT
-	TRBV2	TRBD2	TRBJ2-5	CASSEPTSGSYQETQYF	TGTGCCAGCAGTGAACCCACTAGCGGGAGCTACCAAGAGACCCAGTACTTC
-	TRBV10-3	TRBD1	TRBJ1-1	CATRTGALRGTEAFF	TGTGCCACCCGGACAGGGGCCCTCAGGGGGACTGAAGCTTTCTTT
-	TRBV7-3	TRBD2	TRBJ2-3	CASSSAGADTQYF	TGTGCCAGCAGCTCCGCGGGGGCAGATACGCAGTATTTT
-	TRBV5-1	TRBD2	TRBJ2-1	CASSSGGLYNEQFF	TGCGCCAGCAGCTCGGGGGGGCTCTACAATGAGCAGTTCTTC
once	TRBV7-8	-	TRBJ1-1	CASSESITNTEAFF	TGTGCCAGCAGCGAGAGTATCACGAACACTGAAGCTTTCTTT
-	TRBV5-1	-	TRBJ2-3	CASSLGLSGERDTQYF	TGCGCCAGCAGCTTGGGGTTGTCAGGGGAACGAGATACGCAGTATTTT
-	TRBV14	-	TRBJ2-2	CASSQGRAENTGELFF	TGTGCCAGCAGCCAAGGACGAGCGGAGAACACCGGGGAGCTGTTTTTT
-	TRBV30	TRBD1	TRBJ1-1	CAWDRDLSEAFF	TGTGCCTGGGACAGGGACCTTTCTGAAGCTTTCTTT
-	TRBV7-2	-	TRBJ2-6	CASSFGGPSGANVLTF	TGTGCCAGCAGCTTTGGAGGCCCCTCTGGGGCCAACGTCCTGACTTTC
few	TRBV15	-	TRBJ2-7	CATSRGQGSYEQYF	TGTGCCACCAGCAGAGGGCAGGGGTCCTACGAGCAGTACTTC
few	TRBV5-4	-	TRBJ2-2	CASSIGAGPGELFF	TGTGCCAGCAGCATTGGGGCCGGTCCCGGGGAGCTGTTTTTT
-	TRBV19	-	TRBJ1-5	CASSITSKNQPQHF	TGTGCCAGTAGTATTACCAGTAAGAATCAGCCCCAGCATTTT
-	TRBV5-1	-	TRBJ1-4	CASSLRQSNEKLFF	TGCGCCAGCAGCTTGAGACAGAGTAATGAAAAACTGTTTTTT
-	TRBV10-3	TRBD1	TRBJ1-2	CAISESGDRTLF	TGTGCCATCAGTGAGTCTGGGGACAGGACCTTATTC
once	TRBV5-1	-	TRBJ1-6	CASSLAPGGSPLHF	TGCGCCAGCAGCTTGGCTCCCGGAGGCTCACCCCTCCACTTT
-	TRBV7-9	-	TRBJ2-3	CASSTSKVTDTQYF	TGTGCCAGCAGCACTAGCAAAGTGACAGATACGCAGTATTTT
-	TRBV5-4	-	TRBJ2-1	CASSLDRQELGYNEQFF	TGTGCCAGCAGCTTGGATAGGCAGGAACTCGGCTACAATGAGCAGTTCTTC
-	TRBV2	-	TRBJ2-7	CASTYTWLTYEQYF	TGTGCCAGCACATACACCTGGCTTACCTACGAGCAGTACTTC
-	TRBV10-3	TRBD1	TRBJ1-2	CAISEDRGPYGYTF	TGTGCCATCAGTGAGGACAGGGGCCCCTATGGCTACACCTTC
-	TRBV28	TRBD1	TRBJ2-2	CASAGQGAPGELFF	TGTGCCAGTGCGGGACAGGGGGCGCCCGGGGAGCTGTTTTTT
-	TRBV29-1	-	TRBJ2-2	CSTTRGGAGELFF	TGCAGCACAACTAGAGGGGGGGCCGGGGAGCTGTTTTTT
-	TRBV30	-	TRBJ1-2	CAWSVRRAQGGYTF	TGTGCCTGGAGTGTACGACGAGCACAGGGTGGCTACACCTTC
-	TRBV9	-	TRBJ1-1	CASSPAGNTEAFF	TGTGCCAGCAGCCCCGCAGGGAACACTGAAGCTTTCTTT
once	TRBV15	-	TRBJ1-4	CATSRTEGVTNEKLFF	TGTGCCACCAGCAGAACCGAGGGGGTAACTAATGAAAAACTGTTTTTT
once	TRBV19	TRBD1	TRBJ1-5	CASSGTGGGQPQHF	TGTGCCAGTAGTGGGACAGGGGGCGGTCAGCCCCAGCATTTT
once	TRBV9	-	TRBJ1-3	CASSVAVGGSGNTIYF	TGTGCCAGCAGCGTAGCTGTGGGGGGCTCTGGAAACACCATATATTTT
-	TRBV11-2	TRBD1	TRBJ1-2	CASSLGTGGYTF	TGTGCCAGCAGCTTAGGGACAGGTGGCTACACCTTC